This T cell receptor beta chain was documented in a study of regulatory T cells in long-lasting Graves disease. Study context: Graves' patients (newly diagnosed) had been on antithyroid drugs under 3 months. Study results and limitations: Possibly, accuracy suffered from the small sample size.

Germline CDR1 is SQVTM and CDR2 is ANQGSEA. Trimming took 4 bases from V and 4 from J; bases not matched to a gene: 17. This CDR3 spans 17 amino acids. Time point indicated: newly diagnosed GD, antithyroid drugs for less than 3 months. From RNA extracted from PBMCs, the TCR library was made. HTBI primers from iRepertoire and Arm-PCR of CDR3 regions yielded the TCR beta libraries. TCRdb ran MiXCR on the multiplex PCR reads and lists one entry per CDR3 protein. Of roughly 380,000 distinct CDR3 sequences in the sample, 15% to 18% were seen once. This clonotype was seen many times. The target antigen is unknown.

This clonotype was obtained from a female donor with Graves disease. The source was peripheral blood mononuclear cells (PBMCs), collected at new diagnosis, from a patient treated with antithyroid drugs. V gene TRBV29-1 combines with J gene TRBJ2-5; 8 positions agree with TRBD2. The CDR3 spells CSVVWQGVVSGIETQYF. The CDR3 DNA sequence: TGCAGCGTTGTATGGCAGGGTGTCGTTAGCGGGATAGAGACCCAGTACTTC.